This TCR beta chain is from a study of human T cells and chemical hapten exposure (dated by TCRdb to about 2021). Background for the entire study: Libraries were pooled for sequencing, and per-sample TCR yields varied mainly because of small differences in library volumes within the pool. The study tracked peripheral blood TCR repertoire changes in vivo during primary and secondary sensitization to the hapten diphenylcyclopropenone (DPC) in alopecia patients. Each blood RNA sample was used to sequence both TCR alpha and TCR beta chains.

The research as a whole found: No change with DPC sensitization was found in the number of TCRs above 1 in 1000 frequency, and no evidence of global repertoire structure alterations was found. Repeated subsampling changed both the strength of the expansion versus patch-test correlation and the threshold at which the correlation became significant.

Sequences SNHLY (CDR1) and FYNNEI (CDR2) are obtained from the germline V gene. The CDR3, cysteine through phenylalanine, is 18 amino acids long. Only CDR3 DNA remains: 54 bases, in frame from the first base. V and J are trimmed by 3 bases and 2 bases, and the gene matches miss 9 bases of the junction. There are a few counts of this clonotype. There is no known antigen for this receptor. Per-nucleotide qualities are absent, and no much larger clonotype sits a single base away. The library was prepared using RACE. The run used a NextSeq 500. Library preparation attached unique molecular identifiers to individual cDNA molecules for quantitative, reproducible TCR counting. The original methods were these. The median number of TCRs per sample was some 100,000, ranging from roughly 20,000 to 690,600. The Decombinator software suite was used to annotate the V, J and CDR3 of the TCR reads. Every sample was subsampled to the same number of TCRs (28,000) for the PS versus PT1 abundance plots. Expanded TCRs were defined as absent before sensitization and observed at least eight times at the 2-week time point. The public reads were quality trimmed at Q25 with fastp and then assembled into clones with MiXCR by TCRdb, keeping productive beta chains. CDR3 protein sequences are deduplicated, and each keeps its most common genes and DNA. The V and J calls were determined by TCRdb, not by the authors. This sample lists around 130,000 distinct CDR3 sequences; roughly 9.5% were detected once. About 1.8% of the sample comes from the top ten.

The intended sense of this specimen's time point label: healthy volunteer bleed at 2 weeks. Unfractionated whole blood was collected in Tempus Blood RNA tubes, and total RNA was extracted from that blood. A few healthy volunteers were used as TCR sequencing controls and were bled at day 0, 2 weeks and 6 weeks. The source material was whole blood. The TCR was taken from a male donor in good health. Some clones in this sample may be carry-over from other donors' samples. The rearranged chain carries TRBV2 and TRBJ2-1, with TRBD2 identical over 11 junction bases. The sequence in DNA is TGTGCCAGCAGTGATTGGCTAGCGGGAGGTCAAACCTACAATGAGCAGTTCTTC. Its amino acids are CASSDWLAGGQTYNEQFF.